One sample yielded the 26 T cell receptor beta chains listed below, sequenced in a study of T cell clonotyping in hematopoietic cell transplantation. TCRdb's table, derived via immunoSEQ multiplex PCR, lists solely in-frame clones and lacks some. In the table there are about 45,000 clones, 85% to 95% of which are singletons. The sample was peripheral blood mononuclear cells. The receptors originated from a woman between 45 and 65 years old in good health. Some clones in this sample may be carry-over from other donors' samples.

The rearrangement links TRBV5-4 to TRBJ2-2; D is undetermined. Germline V gene lookup returns CDR1 SGHNT and CDR2 YYREEE (reference sequence). Trimming removed 0 bases from V and 5 bases from J, with 5 bases in between. CDR3 length: 13 amino acids. The CDR3 DNA follows: TGTGCCAGCAGCTTGGAGGTGACCGGGGAGCTGTTTTTT. Residues: CASSLEVTGELFF.

This clone was picked up one time. The chain has TRBV6-5 and TRBJ1-1; 9 nucleotides line up with TRBD1. V dropped 7 bases and J dropped 4; count of bases not matched to a gene: 7. Germline V gives CDR1 MNHEY, CDR2 SVGAGI. This CDR3 has 14 amino acids. DNA of the CDR3: TGTGCCAGCATCCCCGGGACAGGGCTCACTGAAGCTTTCTTT. Its translation is CASIPGTGLTEAFF.

The CDR3 is CASSRGDNTDTQYF. CDR3 sequence (DNA): TGTGCCAGCAGCCGAGGGGACAACACAGATACGCAGTATTTT. The gene calls are TRBV7-9 and TRBJ2-3, with D possibly being TRBD1 (6 bases). CDR1 is SEHNR, CDR2 FQNEAQ, per germline (reference sequence). The CDR3 covers 14 residues. The V gene lost 5 bases and the J gene lost 2 bases, with 11 bases spanning the gap.

A single count supports this clone. This sequence joins TRBV5-6 and TRBJ2-5; D is unclear. V lost 7 bases and J lost 0, with 7 bases in between. CDR3 length equals 12 residues. Germline CDR1 SGHDT, CDR2 YYEEEE. This chain's CDR3 is CASSENQETQYF. In DNA form, the CDR3 reads TGTGCCAGCTCCGAGAACCAAGAGACCCAGTACTTC.

The rearrangement links TRBV7-6 to TRBJ1-1; possible D gene TRBD1, 5 bases. CDR1 is SGHVS, CDR2 FNYEAQ, per germline. Trimming pared 0 bases from V and 0 bases from J, leaving 8 bases between. This CDR3 has 15 residues. This CDR3 reads CASSLAGDLNTEAFF. The CDR3 DNA reads as TGTGCCAGCAGCTTAGCGGGGGATCTGAACACTGAAGCTTTCTTT.

The V gene is TRBV19, the J gene TRBJ1-1; TRBD1 aligns across 7 bases. J gave up 0 bases and V 1 base, and 17 bases lay outside the gene matches. This CDR3 region has 20 residues. Germline assignment: CDR1 LNHDA and CDR2 SQIVND (reference sequence). The CDR3 is CASSIGVGDRTQPLNTEAFF. CDR3 nucleotide sequence: TGTGCCAGTAGTATAGGGGTCGGGGACAGAACACAACCATTGAACACTGAAGCTTTCTTT.

The V and J genes are TRBV5-5 and TRBJ2-3, with 11 bases identical to TRBD1. The CDR3 sequence is 14 residues long. Germline trimming cut 4 bases from V and 6 bases from J; bases unmatched to any gene: 4. In germline, CDR1 is SGHKS, CDR2 YYEKEE (reference sequence). The CDR3 loop is CASSRDRGWDTQYF. In DNA, the CDR3 is TGTGCCAGCAGCCGGGACAGGGGGTGGGATACGCAGTATTTT.

The chain links TRBV2 to TRBJ1-4, with D tentatively TRBD1 (5 bases). The CDR3 consists of 12 residues. V was pared by 10 bases and J by 6 bases, with 12 bases between. Germline loops: CDR1 SNHLY, CDR2 FYNNEI. This CDR3 is CATLGVDEKLFF. CDR3 DNA sequence: TGTGCCACCCTGGGGGTAGATGAAAAACTGTTTTTT.

For the CDR3, the DNA is TGTGCCAGCAGCTTAGCGCGACCGCCGGGGGAGCTGTTTTTT. This encodes CASSLARPPGELFF. This chain joins TRBV7-2 and TRBJ2-2, with D hard to call. Trimming removed 0 bases at V and 8 bases at J, with 10 bases between. This CDR3 comprises 14 residues. Germline V gives CDR1 SGHTA, CDR2 FQGNSA.

In DNA form, the CDR3 reads TGTGCCAGCAGCAAAGGACTAGCGGGGGTTAATGAGCAGTTCTTC. Translated: CASSKGLAGVNEQFF. V and J are TRBV21-1 and TRBJ2-1; TRBD2, the table's D call, was not compared with the DNA. TRBV21-1 is recorded as a pseudogene. The CDR3 length is 15 residues.

The J gene is TRBJ2-3, the V gene TRBV29-1; 10 nucleotides agree with TRBD2. Trimming at V came to 6 bases and at J to 2 bases, leaving 14 bases not matched to a gene. Germline V CDR1 and CDR2: SQVTM, ANQGSEA. This CDR3 has 17 amino acids. For the CDR3, the DNA is TGCAGCGTCCGCCGGAAGGCTAGCGGGGGATTCACAGATACGCAGTATTTT. Residues: CSVRRKASGGFTDTQYF.

This clone was seen only once. The chain uses TRBV4-3 and TRBJ2-1, with TRBD2 matching 9 bases. The CDR3 runs 16 residues. Germline V gene lookup returns CDR1 LGHNA and CDR2 YSLEER. V was clipped by 1 base and J by 4 bases; unmatched bases: 5. The CDR3 here is CASSQVGGGAYNEQFF. The CDR3 DNA follows: TGCGCCAGCAGCCAAGTAGGCGGGGGGGCTTACAATGAGCAGTTCTTC.

V and J are TRBV5-8 and TRBJ2-2; D remains unclear. V shed 4 bases and J shed 4 bases, with 8 bases lying between them. Germline-derived CDR1 and CDR2 are SGHTS and YDEGEE. The length of the CDR3 is 13 residues. The CDR3 loop is CASSRSGTGELFF. The CDR3 region has the DNA TGTGCCAGCAGCCGGTCCGGCACCGGGGAGCTGTTTTTT.

This chain connects TRBV19 to TRBJ1-1, with unresolved D. The CDR3 consists of 15 residues. The germline CDR1 and CDR2 sequences are LNHDA and SQIVND (reference sequence). Trimming removed 6 bases from V and 0 bases from J, with 14 bases in between. CDR3 region: CASRKLLDLNTEAFF. The CDR3 DNA reads as TGTGCCAGTAGGAAACTACTAGATTTGAACACTGAAGCTTTCTTT.

This sequence joins TRBV25-1 and TRBJ2-1; 9 bases match TRBD1. The CDR3 is 15 residues long. Germline V gene lookup returns CDR1 MGHDK and CDR2 SYGVNS. The V gene end was trimmed by 3 bases and the J gene end by 4 bases; junction bases not matched to a gene: 4. CDR3 DNA: TGTGCCAGCAGTGACCGGACAGGGGAATACAATGAGCAGTTCTTC. It specifies CASSDRTGEYNEQFF. Full variable domain (rest looked up from reference TRBV25-1 and TRBJ2-1): EADIYQTPRYLVIGTGKKITLECSQTMGHDKMYWYQQDPGMELHLIHYSYGVNSTEKGDLSSESTVSRIRTEHFPLTLESARPSHTSQYLCASSDRTGEYNEQFFGPGTRLTVL.

The rearrangement uses TRBV6-6 and TRBJ2-1; 8 nucleotides align to TRBD1. V lost 4 bases to trimming and J lost 4 bases; unmatched junction nucleotides: 6. Germline V gives CDR1 MNHNY, CDR2 SVGAGI (reference sequence). This CDR3 region has 15 residues. In DNA form, the CDR3 reads TGTGCCAGCAGTTCCACGGGACAGGATTACAATGAGCAGTTCTTC. Its protein product is CASSSTGQDYNEQFF.

This chain links TRBV6-5 with TRBJ1-5; D remains ambiguous. V was cut by 4 bases and J by 0 bases, with 10 bases left in between. The CDR3 runs to 15 residues. Germline V gene sequence: CDR1 MNHEY, CDR2 SVGAGI. The DNA for the CDR3 is TGTGCCAGCAGTTTGACACCTTATAGCAATCAGCCCCAGCATTTT. It translates to CASSLTPYSNQPQHF.

This chain joins TRBV20-1 and TRBJ1-5; no reliable D call. This CDR3 has 10 residues. V shed 3 bases and J shed 9 bases, with 6 bases lying between them. Per the germline V gene, CDR1 is DFQATT and CDR2 is SNEGSKA (reference sequence). The CDR3 region is CSASAWPQHF. The CDR3 DNA reads as TGCAGTGCTAGTGCCTGGCCCCAGCATTTT.

The chain combines TRBV6-5 with TRBJ2-2; perhaps TRBD1 as D (6 bases). The CDR3 loop spans 14 amino acids. Germline V gene lookup returns CDR1 MNHEY and CDR2 SVGAGI. V was cut by 5 bases and J by 6 bases, with 13 bases left in between. Here the CDR3 reads CASSRRTAAGELFF. Here the CDR3 DNA reads TGTGCCAGCAGTAGACGGACAGCGGCCGGGGAGCTGTTTTTT.

This chain connects TRBV5-1 to TRBJ1-2, with 9 bases that match TRBD1. This CDR3 comprises 15 residues. The trim removed 0 bases at V and 2 bases at J, leaving 2 bases unmatched. The germline V gene has CDR1 SGHRS and CDR2 YFSETQ. The CDR3 region has the DNA TGCGCCAGCAGCTTGGGGGGGACAGGGAACTATGGCTACACCTTC. It translates to CASSLGGTGNYGYTF.

The chain has TRBV5-4 and TRBJ2-3; 10 nucleotides line up with TRBD2. Germline V gene lookup returns CDR1 SGHNT and CDR2 YYREEE (reference sequence). V trimming: 5 bases; J trimming: 2 bases; junction bases outside the gene matches: 5. This CDR3 region has 15 residues. The CDR3 sequence: CASRSSGGDTDTQYF. As DNA, the CDR3 is TGTGCCAGCAGATCCAGCGGGGGGGACACAGATACGCAGTATTTT.

V gene TRBV6-5 combines with J gene TRBJ1-1; 8 bases are shared with TRBD1. The CDR3 covers 16 residues. Germline trimming cut 4 bases from V and 4 bases from J; bases unmatched to any gene: 11. CDR1 is MNHEY, CDR2 SVGAGI, per germline. This CDR3 reads CASSSHGGGTGTEAFF. CDR3 sequence (DNA): TGTGCCAGCAGTTCCCACGGGGGCGGGACAGGCACTGAAGCTTTCTTT.

This rearrangement joins TRBV4-3 to TRBJ2-2; 9 bases agree with TRBD2. The germline CDR1 and CDR2 sequences are LGHNA and YSLEER. The CDR3 is 18 residues long. The ends lost 4 bases at V and 0 bases at J; junction bases unmatched: 9. Here the CDR3 reads CASSPRLAGIANTGELFF. The CDR3 DNA follows: TGCGCCAGCAGCCCCCGTCTAGCGGGGATCGCGAACACCGGGGAGCTGTTTTTT.

This sequence joins TRBV6-1 and TRBJ2-2, with D hard to call. Germline assignment: CDR1 MNHNS and CDR2 SASEGT. Trimming shortened V by 1 base and J by 5 bases, and 5 bases separated the two germline ends. The CDR3 sequence is 13 residues long. The CDR3 sequence: CASSEDATGELFF. DNA for the CDR3: TGTGCCAGCAGTGAAGATGCGACCGGGGAGCTGTTTTTT.

The chain employs TRBV4-3 and TRBJ2-2, with D possibly TRBD2 on 6 matching bases. The CDR3 runs 15 residues. Germline loops: CDR1 LGHNA, CDR2 YSLEER. V lost 7 bases and J 3 bases, leaving 15 bases between the germline ends. The CDR3 protein is CASNTPGEDTGELFF. The CDR3 nucleotides are TGCGCCAGCAATACGCCGGGGGAGGACACCGGGGAGCTGTTTTTT.

The chain combines TRBV19 with TRBJ2-3; 8 bases fit TRBD1. V was clipped by 6 bases and J by 3 bases; unmatched bases: 5. CDR3 length: 14 amino acids. Germline loops: CDR1 LNHDA, CDR2 SQIVND (reference sequence). The CDR3 region has the DNA TGTGCCAGTAGCACAGGGGGTAGAACAGATACGCAGTATTTT. Translated, it gives CASSTGGRTDTQYF.